This T cell receptor beta chain was captured by sequencing in a study of response to subunit inactivated influenza vaccine. In regard to this clonotype: No antigen is known for it.

From the RT-PCR reads, TCRdb called clonotypes with MiXCR, one entry per CDR3 protein. The sample lists 540,000 or so distinct CDR3 sequences, 13% seen once, with about 12% in the top ten. Findings of the study overall: Authors suggested each seasonal influenza vaccination recruits few new T cells.

This receptor was identified in a man aged 50 to 60 who received an inactivated influenza vaccine. The source was PBMCs from blood, collected roughly 46 days after vaccination.

The CDR3 loop is CASRSRDLEAFF. For the CDR3, the DNA is TGTGCCAGCAGATCCCGGGACCTCGAAGCTTTCTTT. The chain employs TRBV6-5 and TRBJ1-1, with D possibly matching TRBD1 (5 bases). The germline V gene encodes CDR1 MNHEY and CDR2 SVGAGI. The V end was cut by 6 bases, the J end by 8 bases, with 13 bases between. CDR3 length: 12 amino acids.